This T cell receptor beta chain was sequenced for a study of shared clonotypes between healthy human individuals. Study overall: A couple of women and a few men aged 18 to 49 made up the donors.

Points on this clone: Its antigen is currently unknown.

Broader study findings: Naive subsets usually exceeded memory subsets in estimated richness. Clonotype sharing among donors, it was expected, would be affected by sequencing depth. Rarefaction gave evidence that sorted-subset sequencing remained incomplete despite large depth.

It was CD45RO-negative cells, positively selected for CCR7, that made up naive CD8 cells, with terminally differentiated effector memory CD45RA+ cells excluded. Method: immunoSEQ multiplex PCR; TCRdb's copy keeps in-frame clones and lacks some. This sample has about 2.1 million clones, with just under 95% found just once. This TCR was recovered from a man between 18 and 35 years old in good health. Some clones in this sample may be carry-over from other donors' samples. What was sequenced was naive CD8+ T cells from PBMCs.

The CDR3 sequence is CASSLPFGGDGQGNIQYF. The CDR3 coding sequence is TGTGCCAGCAGTTTGCCCTTCGGGGGGGACGGCCAAGGAAACATTCAGTACTTC. This sequence joins TRBV28 and TRBJ2-4; 8 bases fit TRBD2. V shed 3 bases and J 6 bases; nucleotides not matched to a gene: 16. The CDR3 length is 18 residues. CDR1 and CDR2 (germline): MDHEN, SYDVKM.